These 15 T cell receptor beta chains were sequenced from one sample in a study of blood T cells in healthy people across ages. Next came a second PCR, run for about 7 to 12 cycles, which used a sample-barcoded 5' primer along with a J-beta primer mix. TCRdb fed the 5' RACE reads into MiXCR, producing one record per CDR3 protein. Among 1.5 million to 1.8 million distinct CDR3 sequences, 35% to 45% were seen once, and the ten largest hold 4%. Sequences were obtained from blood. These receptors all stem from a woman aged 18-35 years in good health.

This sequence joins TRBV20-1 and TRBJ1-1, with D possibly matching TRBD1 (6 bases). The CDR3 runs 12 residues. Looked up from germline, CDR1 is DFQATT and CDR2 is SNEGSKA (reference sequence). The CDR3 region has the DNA TGCAGCGTCTCGGCAGGGGACACTGAAGCTTTCTTT. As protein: CSVSAGDTEAFF.

The CDR3 DNA follows: TGTGCCAGCAGCCCAAGGACAGGGAGTGCTTACACTGAAGCTTTCTTT. Translated, it gives CASSPRTGSAYTEAFF. The chain is built from TRBV7-6 and TRBJ1-1, with 8 nucleotides matching TRBD1. The ends lost 5 bases at V and 3 bases at J; junction bases unmatched: 11. The CDR3 is 16 amino acids. Germline V gene sequence: CDR1 SGHVS, CDR2 FNYEAQ.

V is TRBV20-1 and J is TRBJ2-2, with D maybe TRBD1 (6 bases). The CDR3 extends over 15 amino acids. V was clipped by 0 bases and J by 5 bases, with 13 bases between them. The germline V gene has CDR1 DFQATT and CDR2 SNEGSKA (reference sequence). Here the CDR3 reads CSAREGARATGELFF. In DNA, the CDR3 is TGCAGTGCTAGAGAGGGGGCTCGGGCAACCGGGGAGCTGTTTTTT.

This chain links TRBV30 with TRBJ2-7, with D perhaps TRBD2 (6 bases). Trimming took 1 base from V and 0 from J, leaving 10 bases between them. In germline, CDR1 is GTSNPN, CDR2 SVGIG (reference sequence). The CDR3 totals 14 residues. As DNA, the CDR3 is TGTGCCTGGAGTGATCTAGCGTCCTCCTACGAGCAGTACTTC. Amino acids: CAWSDLASSYEQYF.

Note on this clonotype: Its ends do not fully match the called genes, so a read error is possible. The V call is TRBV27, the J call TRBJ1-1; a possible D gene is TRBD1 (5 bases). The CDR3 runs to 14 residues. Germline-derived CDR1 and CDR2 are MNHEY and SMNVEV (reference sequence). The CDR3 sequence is CASRKGAYSTDAFF. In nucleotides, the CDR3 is TGTGCCAGCAGGAAAGGGGCATACAGCACTGACGCTTTCTTT.

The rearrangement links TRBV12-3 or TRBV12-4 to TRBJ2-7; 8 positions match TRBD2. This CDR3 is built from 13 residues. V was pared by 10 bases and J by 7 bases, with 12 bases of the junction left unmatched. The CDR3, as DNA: TGTGCCATTTCAAAAGCGGGAGTGTATGAGCAGTACTTC. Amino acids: CAISKAGVYEQYF.

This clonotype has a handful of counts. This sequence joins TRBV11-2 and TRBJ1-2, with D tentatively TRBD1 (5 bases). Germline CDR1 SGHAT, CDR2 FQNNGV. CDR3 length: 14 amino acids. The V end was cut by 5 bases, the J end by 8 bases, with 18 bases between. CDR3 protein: CASSPWRGKSGYTF. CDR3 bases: TGTGCCAGCAGCCCTTGGCGGGGCAAGAGCGGCTACACCTTC.

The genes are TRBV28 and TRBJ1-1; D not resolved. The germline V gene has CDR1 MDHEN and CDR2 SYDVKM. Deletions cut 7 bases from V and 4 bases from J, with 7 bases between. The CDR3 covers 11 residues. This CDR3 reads CASTWVTEAFF. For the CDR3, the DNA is TGTGCCAGCACCTGGGTCACTGAAGCTTTCTTT.

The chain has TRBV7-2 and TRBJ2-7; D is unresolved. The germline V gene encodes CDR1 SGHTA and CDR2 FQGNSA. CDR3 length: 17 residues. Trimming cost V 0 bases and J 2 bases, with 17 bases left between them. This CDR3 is CASSLAIFRVVPYEQYF. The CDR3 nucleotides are TGTGCCAGCAGCTTAGCTATCTTCCGGGTAGTCCCCTACGAGCAGTACTTC.

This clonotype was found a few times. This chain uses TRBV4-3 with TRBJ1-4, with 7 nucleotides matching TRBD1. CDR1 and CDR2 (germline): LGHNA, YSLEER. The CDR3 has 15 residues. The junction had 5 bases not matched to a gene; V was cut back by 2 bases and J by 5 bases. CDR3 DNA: TGCGCCAGCAGCCAATCCGACAGGGAGAATGAAAAACTGTTTTTT. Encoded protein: CASSQSDRENEKLFF.

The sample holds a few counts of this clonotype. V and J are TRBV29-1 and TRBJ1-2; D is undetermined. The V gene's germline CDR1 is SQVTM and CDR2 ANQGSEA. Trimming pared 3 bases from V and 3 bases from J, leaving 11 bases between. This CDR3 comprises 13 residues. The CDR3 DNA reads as TGCAGCGTTGATAGGGAGCTGGACTATGGCTACACCTTC. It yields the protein CSVDRELDYGYTF.

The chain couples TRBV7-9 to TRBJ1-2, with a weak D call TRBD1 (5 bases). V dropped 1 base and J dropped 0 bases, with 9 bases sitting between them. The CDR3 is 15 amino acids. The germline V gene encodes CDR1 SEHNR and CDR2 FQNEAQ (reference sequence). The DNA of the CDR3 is TGTGCCAGCAGCTTAGATCAGGGCACTAACTATGGCTACACCTTC. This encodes CASSLDQGTNYGYTF.

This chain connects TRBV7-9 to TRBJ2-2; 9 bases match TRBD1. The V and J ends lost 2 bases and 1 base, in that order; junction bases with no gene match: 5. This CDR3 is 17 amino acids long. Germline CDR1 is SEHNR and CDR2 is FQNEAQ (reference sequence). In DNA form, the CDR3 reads TGTGCCAGCAGCTTATTCGCGGGACAGGGGAACACCGGGGAGCTGTTTTTT. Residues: CASSLFAGQGNTGELFF. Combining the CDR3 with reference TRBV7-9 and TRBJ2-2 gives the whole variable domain DTGVSQNPRHKITKRGQNVTFRCDPISEHNRLYWYRQTLGQGPEFLTYFQNEAQLEKSRLLSDRFSAERPKGSFSTLEIQRTEQGDSAMYLCASSLFAGQGNTGELFFGEGSRLTVL.

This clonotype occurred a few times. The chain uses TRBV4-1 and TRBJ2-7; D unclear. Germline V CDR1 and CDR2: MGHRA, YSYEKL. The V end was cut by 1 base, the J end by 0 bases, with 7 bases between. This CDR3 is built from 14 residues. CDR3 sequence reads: CASSQVPSSYEQYF. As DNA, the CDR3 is TGCGCCAGCAGCCAAGTGCCCAGCTCCTACGAGCAGTACTTC.

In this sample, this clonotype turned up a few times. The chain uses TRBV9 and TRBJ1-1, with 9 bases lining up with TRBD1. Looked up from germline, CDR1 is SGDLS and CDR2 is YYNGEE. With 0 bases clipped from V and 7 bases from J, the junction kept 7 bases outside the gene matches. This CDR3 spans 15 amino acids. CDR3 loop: CASSVVRDRASEAFF. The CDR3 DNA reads TGTGCCAGCAGCGTAGTTCGGGACAGGGCGAGTGAAGCTTTCTTT.